This T cell receptor (beta chain) was observed in a study of blood T cell repertoires in COVID-19. Seattle-derived patients entered the study during active infection and were followed longitudinally. The CDR3 has 14 residues. Germline V lookup: CDR1 LGHNT, CDR2 FRNRAP. Trimming pared 5 bases from V and 2 bases from J, leaving 12 bases between. Clones were read by immunoSEQ multiplex PCR, and TCRdb kept only the in-frame ones, dropping some. The table includes roughly 250,000 clones, approximately 85% detected once. The material sequenced was peripheral blood. The rearrangement uses TRBV12-5 and TRBJ1-1; D possibly corresponds to TRBD1 (6 bases). The sequence was obtained from a human donor with COVID-19, enrolled during active disease. The donor label of this sample is uncertain. Here the CDR3 DNA reads TGTGCTAGTGGTATAGGGGGATTTAACACTGAAGCTTTCTTT. This codes for CASGIGGFNTEAFF.